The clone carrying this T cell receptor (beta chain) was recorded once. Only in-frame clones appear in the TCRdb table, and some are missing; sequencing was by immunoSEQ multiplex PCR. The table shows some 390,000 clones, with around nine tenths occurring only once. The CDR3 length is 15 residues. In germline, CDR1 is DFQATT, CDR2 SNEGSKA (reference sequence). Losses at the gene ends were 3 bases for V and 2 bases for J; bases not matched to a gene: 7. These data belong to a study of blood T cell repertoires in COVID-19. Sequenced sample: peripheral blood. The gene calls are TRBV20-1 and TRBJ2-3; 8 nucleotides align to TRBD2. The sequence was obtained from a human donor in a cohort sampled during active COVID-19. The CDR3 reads CSASSGGGNTDTQYF. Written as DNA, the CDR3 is TGCAGTGCTAGTAGTGGCGGGGGGAACACAGATACGCAGTATTTT.